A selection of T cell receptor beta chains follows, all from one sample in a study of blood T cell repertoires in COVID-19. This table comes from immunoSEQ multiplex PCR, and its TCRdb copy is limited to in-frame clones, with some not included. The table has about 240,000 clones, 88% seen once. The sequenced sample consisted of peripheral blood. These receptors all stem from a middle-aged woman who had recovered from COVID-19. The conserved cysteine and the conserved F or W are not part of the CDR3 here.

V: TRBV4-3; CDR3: ASSPRGPREGYNQPQH
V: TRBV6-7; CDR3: ASSYSPSGRQLYNEQF
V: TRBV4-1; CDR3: ASSLLGGARMNTEAF
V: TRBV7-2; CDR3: ASSLGSLAGGTQY
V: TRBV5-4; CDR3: ASSRGGETNNEQF
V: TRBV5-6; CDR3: ASSSRGGNYEQY
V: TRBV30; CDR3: AWGGHGSSYNEQF
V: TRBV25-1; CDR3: ASSEFGGNYGYT
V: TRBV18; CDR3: ASSPTFSGGGYGYT
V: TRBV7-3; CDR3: ASSLMPGGNTEAF
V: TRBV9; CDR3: ASSVVGGDTTRNTIY
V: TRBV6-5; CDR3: ASSYASSLSGNTIY
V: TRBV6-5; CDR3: ASSYQGQANTEAF
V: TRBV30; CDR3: AWSVGFGAPDTQY
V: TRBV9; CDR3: ASSPGGAGGDTQY
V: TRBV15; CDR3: ATSPPGRTETQY
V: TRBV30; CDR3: AWSGGTGPYNEQF
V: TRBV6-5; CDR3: ATHQTGGKLF
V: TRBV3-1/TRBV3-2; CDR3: ASSQVAGWSEKLF
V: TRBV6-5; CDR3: ASRDRGRRGYT
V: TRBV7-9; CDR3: ASSLAVAGAGTEAF
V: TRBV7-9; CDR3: ASSLTGVGEQF
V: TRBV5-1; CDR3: ASSSGTIKDTQY
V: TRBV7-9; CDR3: ASSQTGLAGYTGELF
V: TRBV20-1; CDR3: SASGVSPRTDTQY
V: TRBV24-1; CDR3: ATGDPLGGVVF
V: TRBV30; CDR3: AWSVRVSTTSGHWGTDTQY
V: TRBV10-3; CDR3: AISDPRGSEAF
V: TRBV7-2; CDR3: ASSLTTGGFDNEQF
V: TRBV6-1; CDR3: ASSRDYGYT
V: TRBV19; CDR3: ATTRARTDTQY
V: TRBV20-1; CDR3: SAALREQF
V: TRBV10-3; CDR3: AIAGLAGGNNEQF
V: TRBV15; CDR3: ATSRVSAGGGNTIY
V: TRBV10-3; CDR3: AISPSSGNTIY
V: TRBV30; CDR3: AWSTRQGAAF
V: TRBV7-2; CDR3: ASSLDRVGGGYT
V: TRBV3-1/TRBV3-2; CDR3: ASSPGGEQF
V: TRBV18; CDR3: ASSPGTGNSPLH
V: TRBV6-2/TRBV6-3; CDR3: ASSYWGGPLSYNEQF
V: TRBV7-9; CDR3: ASSPRTSGEPYEQY
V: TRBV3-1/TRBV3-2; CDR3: ASSQGTGPRGYT
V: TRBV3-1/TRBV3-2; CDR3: ASSQGQAQGTHSGNTIY
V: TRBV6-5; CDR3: ASSYGGRYVNQPQH
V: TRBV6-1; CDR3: ASSEAIGTSGLYEQY
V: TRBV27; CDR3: ASSLWYGAGGLYNEQF
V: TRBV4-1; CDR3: ASSQRSGGPGNTIY
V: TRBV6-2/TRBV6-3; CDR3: ASSYGPGTARQETQY
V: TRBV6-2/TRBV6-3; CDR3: ASSLGTKETQY
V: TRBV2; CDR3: ASSTRQAKDPLH
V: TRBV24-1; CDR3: ATSDLTSGGYT
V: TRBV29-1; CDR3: SVEDRGGYNEQF
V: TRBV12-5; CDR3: ASARSAAKNIQY
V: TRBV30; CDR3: AWRLERRVREAF